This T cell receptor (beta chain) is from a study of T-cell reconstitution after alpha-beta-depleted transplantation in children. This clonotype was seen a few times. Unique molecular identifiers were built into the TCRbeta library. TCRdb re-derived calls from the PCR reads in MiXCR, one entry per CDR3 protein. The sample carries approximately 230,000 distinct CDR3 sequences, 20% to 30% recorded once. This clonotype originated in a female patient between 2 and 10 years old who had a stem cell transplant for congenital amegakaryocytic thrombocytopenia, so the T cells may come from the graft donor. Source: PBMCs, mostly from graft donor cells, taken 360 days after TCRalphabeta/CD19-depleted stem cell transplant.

The CDR3 region is CATFGSGTEAFF. CDR3 sequence (DNA): TGCGCCACCTTTGGATCGGGGACTGAAGCTTTCTTT. This rearrangement joins TRBV5-1 to TRBJ1-1; D ambiguous. V lost 9 bases and J lost 5, with 14 bases in between. CDR3 length: 12 amino acids. Germline CDR1 is SGHRS and CDR2 is YFSETQ.